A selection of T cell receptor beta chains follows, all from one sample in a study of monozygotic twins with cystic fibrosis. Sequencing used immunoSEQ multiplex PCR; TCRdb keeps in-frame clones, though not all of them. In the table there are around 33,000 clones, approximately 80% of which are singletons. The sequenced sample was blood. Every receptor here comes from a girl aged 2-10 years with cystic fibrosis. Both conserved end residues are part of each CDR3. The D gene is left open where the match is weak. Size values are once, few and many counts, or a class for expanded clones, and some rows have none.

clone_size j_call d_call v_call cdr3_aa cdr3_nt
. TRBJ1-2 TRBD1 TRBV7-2 CASSNIRDSRGYTF TGTGCCAGCAGCAACATCCGGGACAGCCGCGGCTACACCTTC
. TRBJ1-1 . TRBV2 CASMGPGRSSEAFF TGTGCCAGCATGGGCCCGGGGCGGTCTTCCGAAGCTTTCTTT
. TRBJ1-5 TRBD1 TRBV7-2 CASSSRQGDQPQHF TGTGCCAGCAGCTCCCGCCAGGGGGATCAGCCCCAGCATTTT
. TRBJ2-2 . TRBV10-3 CAISGKTTGELFF TGTGCCATCAGTGGTAAGACCACCGGGGAGCTGTTTTTT
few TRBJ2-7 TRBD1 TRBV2 CASRANRDRPEQYF TGTGCCAGCAGAGCGAACCGGGACAGACCCGAGCAGTACTTC
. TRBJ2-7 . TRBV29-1 CSVQGGRDNEQYF TGCAGCGTCCAAGGAGGCAGGGATAACGAGCAGTACTTC
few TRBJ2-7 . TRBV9 CASSRRGPEQYF TGTGCCAGCAGCCGACGGGGGCCTGAGCAGTACTTC
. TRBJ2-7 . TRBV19 CASSYRDGFYEQYF TGTGCCAGTAGTTACCGGGACGGATTCTACGAGCAGTACTTC
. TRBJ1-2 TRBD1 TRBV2 CASSGGTDYGYTF TGTGCCAGCTCCGGGGGGACAGACTATGGCTACACCTTC
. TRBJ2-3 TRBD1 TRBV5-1 CASSFAGGRGSTDTQYF TGCGCCAGCAGCTTCGCTGGCGGCAGGGGGAGTACAGATACGCAGTATTTT
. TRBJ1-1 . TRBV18 CASSPPSGKNTEAFF TGTGCCAGCTCACCACCGAGCGGGAAGAACACTGAAGCTTTCTTT
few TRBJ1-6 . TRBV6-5 CASSREGNSPLHF TGTGCCAGCTCCCGTGAAGGGAATTCACCCCTCCACTTT
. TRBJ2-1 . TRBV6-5 CASSYSIGNEQFF TGTGCCAGCAGTTACTCGATTGGGAATGAGCAGTTCTTC
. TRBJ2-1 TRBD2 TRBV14 CASKKSGGLGYNEQFF TGTGCCAGCAAGAAAAGCGGGGGGCTCGGTTACAATGAGCAGTTCTTC
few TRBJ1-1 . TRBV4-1 CASSQETDGTEAFF TGCGCCAGCAGCCAAGAGACAGACGGCACTGAAGCTTTCTTT
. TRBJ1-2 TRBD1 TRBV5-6 CASSFLGGQGSYGYTF TGTGCCAGCAGCTTTTTGGGGGGACAGGGAAGTTATGGCTACACCTTC
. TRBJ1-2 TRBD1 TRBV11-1 CASSSRAGVGQDYGYTF TGTGCCAGCAGCTCGAGGGCTGGTGTGGGACAGGACTATGGCTACACCTTC
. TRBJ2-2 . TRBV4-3 CASSPRRTLFF TGCGCCAGCAGTCCCCGCAGGACGCTGTTTTTT
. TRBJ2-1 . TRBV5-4 CASSLDATYNEQFF TGTGCCAGCAGCTTGGACGCTACCTACAATGAGCAGTTCTTC
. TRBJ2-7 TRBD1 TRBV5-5 CASSLAVWGQNSYEQYF TGTGCCAGCAGCTTGGCCGTGTGGGGACAGAATTCCTACGAGCAGTACTTC
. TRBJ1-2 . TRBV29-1 CSVEVEAVGTF TGCAGCGTTGAGGTAGAGGCAGTGGGAACCTTC
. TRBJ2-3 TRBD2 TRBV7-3 CASSPQRGGLSTDTQYF TGTGCCAGCAGCCCTCAGCGGGGGGGCCTCAGCACAGATACGCAGTATTTT
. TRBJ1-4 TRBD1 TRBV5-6 CASSMGQGGEKLFF TGTGCCAGCAGCATGGGACAGGGTGGTGAAAAACTGTTTTTT
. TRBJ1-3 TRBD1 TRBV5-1 CAGQGLTGSGNTIYF TGCGCCGGACAGGGGCTAACGGGATCTGGAAACACCATATATTTT
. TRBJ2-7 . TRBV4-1 CASSPADHSYEQYF TGCGCCAGCAGCCCAGCGGACCACTCCTACGAGCAGTACTTC
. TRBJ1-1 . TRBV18 CASSPPRGRMNTEAFF TGTGCCAGCTCACCTCCCCGCGGCAGAATGAACACTGAAGCTTTCTTT
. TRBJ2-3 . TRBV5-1 CASSRLDSTDTQYF TGCGCCAGCAGCCGCCTAGACAGCACAGATACGCAGTATTTT
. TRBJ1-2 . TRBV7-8 CASSLGSRTQGANYGYTF TGTGCCAGCAGCTTAGGTTCCCGCACCCAGGGAGCTAACTATGGCTACACCTTC
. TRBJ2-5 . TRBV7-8 CASSLGSALALETQYF TGTGCCAGCAGCTTAGGCTCGGCACTAGCTTTAGAGACCCAGTACTTC
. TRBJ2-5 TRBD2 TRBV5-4 CASQRGGVETQYF TGTGCCAGCCAGCGGGGGGGAGTGGAGACCCAGTACTTC
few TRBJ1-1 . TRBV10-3 CAISEGQGWAEAFF TGTGCCATCAGTGAGGGGCAGGGTTGGGCTGAAGCTTTCTTT
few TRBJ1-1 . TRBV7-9 CASSLQNTEAFF TGTGCCAGCAGCTTACAGAACACTGAAGCTTTCTTT
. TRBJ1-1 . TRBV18 CASSRSAGRPSNTEAFF TGTGCCAGCTCACGGAGTGCTGGGAGACCGTCGAACACTGAAGCTTTCTTT
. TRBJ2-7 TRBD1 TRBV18 CASSPVQGAGEQYF TGTGCCAGCTCACCAGTCCAGGGGGCGGGAGAGCAGTACTTC
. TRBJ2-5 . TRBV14 CASSQGKTQYF TGTGCCAGCAGCCAGGGAAAGACCCAGTACTTC
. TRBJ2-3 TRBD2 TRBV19 CASSKGLAIDTQYF TGTGCCAGTAGTAAGGGACTAGCGATAGATACGCAGTATTTT
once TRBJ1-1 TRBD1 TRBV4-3 CASSDRGRRTEAFF TGCGCCAGCAGCGACAGGGGGCGACGCACTGAAGCTTTCTTT
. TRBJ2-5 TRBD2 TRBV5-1 CASSKLLAGGHQETQYF TGCGCCAGCAGCAAACTTCTAGCGGGGGGGCATCAAGAGACCCAGTACTTC
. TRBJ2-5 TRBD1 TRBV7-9 CASSPLAGQGLRQETQYF TGTGCCAGCAGCCCCCTGGCGGGACAGGGTTTGAGGCAAGAGACCCAGTACTTC
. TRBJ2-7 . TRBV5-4 CASSLALAHKDEQYF TGTGCCAGCAGCTTGGCCCTGGCCCACAAGGACGAGCAGTACTTC
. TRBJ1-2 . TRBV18 CASSPSRGGATGSTGYTF TGTGCCAGCTCACCTTCTCGAGGGGGAGCGACGGGGTCAACTGGCTACACCTTC
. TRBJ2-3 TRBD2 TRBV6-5 CASAVGLMRDTQYF TGTGCCAGCGCGGTGGGACTAATGAGAGATACGCAGTATTTT
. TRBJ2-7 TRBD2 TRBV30 CAWRSIVAGEPRHEQYF TGTGCCTGGAGGAGTATAGTGGCGGGGGAGCCCCGCCACGAGCAGTACTTC
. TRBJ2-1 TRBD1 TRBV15 CATSRRTGAVGEQFF TGTGCCACCAGCAGGAGGACAGGGGCGGTGGGTGAGCAGTTCTTC
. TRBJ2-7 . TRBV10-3 CAISAGFSYEQYF TGTGCCATCAGTGCGGGTTTCTCCTACGAGCAGTACTTC
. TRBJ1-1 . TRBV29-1 CSVEVNTEAFF TGCAGCGTTGAAGTTAACACTGAAGCTTTCTTT
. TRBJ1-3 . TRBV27 CASSLLGPDSGNTIYF TGTGCCAGCAGTTTACTGGGGCCCGACTCTGGAAACACCATATATTTT
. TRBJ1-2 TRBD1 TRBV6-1 CASSEAHQQGIYGYTF TGTGCCAGCAGTGAAGCGCATCAACAGGGGATCTATGGCTACACCTTC
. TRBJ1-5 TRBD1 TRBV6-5 CASSDRDNQPQHF TGTGCCAGCAGTGACAGGGACAATCAGCCCCAGCATTTT
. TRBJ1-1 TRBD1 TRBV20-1 CSAKQGTEAFF TGCAGTGCAAAACAGGGGACTGAAGCTTTCTTT
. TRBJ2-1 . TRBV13 CASSPTGYNEQFF TGTGCCAGCAGTCCGACAGGTTACAATGAGCAGTTCTTC
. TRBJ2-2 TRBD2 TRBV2 CASSGLAGDTGELFF TGTGCCAGCAGTGGACTAGCGGGGGACACCGGGGAGCTGTTTTTT
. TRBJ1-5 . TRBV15 CATSRDFPTGDLKAPQHF TGTGCCACCAGCAGAGATTTCCCCACCGGGGACCTTAAAGCGCCCCAGCATTTT
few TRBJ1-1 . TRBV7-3 CASSLKAGGTEAFF TGTGCCAGCAGCTTAAAGGCTGGGGGCACTGAAGCTTTCTTT
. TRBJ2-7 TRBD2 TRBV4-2 CASSQQGGTSGTYEQYF TGTGCCAGCAGCCAACAAGGAGGGACTAGTGGAACCTACGAGCAGTACTTC
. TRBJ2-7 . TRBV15 CATSRDRLPGYEQYF TGTGCCACCAGCAGAGATCGATTACCTGGGTACGAGCAGTACTTC
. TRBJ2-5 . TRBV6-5 CASSYGRIGGGKTQYF TGTGCCAGCAGTTACGGTCGTATAGGGGGCGGGAAGACCCAGTACTTC
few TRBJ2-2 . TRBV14 CASSLNYGELFF TGTGCCAGCAGCCTCAACTACGGGGAGCTGTTTTTT